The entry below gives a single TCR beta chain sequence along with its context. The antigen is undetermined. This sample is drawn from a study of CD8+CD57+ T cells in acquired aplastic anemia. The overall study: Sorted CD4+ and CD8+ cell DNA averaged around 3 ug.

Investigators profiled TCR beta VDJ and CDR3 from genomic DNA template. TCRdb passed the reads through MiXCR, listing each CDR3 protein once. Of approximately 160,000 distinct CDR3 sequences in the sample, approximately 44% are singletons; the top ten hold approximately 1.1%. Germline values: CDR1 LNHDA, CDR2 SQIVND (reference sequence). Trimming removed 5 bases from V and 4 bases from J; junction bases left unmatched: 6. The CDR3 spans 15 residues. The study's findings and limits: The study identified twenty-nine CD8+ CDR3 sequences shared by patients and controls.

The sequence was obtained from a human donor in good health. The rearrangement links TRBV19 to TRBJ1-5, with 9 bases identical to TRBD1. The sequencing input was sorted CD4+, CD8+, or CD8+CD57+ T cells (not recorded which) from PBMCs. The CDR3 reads CASSSLGTGNQPQHF. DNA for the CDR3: TGTGCCAGTAGTTCGCTAGGGACAGGGAATCAGCCCCAGCATTTT.